This T cell receptor beta chain was profiled in a study of T cell changes during pregnancy in multiple sclerosis. Sequenced by immunoSEQ multiplex PCR; TCRdb stores in-frame clones only, minus some. The sample includes roughly 80,000 clones, roughly nine tenths seen only once; the top ten take more than 1.4%. Trimming cost V 5 bases and J 7 bases, with 6 bases left between them. CDR3 size: 10 residues. Germline V gene data show CDR1 as DFQATT and CDR2 as SNEGSKA (reference sequence). The sequence was obtained from a female donor with multiple sclerosis, enrolled in a pregnancy study. The V call is TRBV20-1, the J call TRBJ2-1, with D uncertain. This sample comprised peripheral blood, obtained before pregnancy. CDR3 in DNA: TGCAGTGCTGTCTCGAATGAGCAGTTCTTC. As protein: CSAVSNEQFF.